Shown below are 5 T cell receptor beta chains from a single sample sequenced in a study of blood T cell repertoires in COVID-19. Here immunoSEQ multiplex PCR was the method, and the copy in TCRdb shows in-frame clones only, minus some. This table holds some 200,000 clones, roughly four fifths found once. The sequenced sample consisted of peripheral blood. The source of these receptors is a woman aged 40 to 55 with acute or convalescent COVID-19.

This chain uses TRBV6-2 or TRBV6-3 with TRBJ1-2; 12 bases line up with TRBD1. Trimming removed 0 bases from V and 0 bases from J; junction bases left unmatched: 14. The germline gives CDR1 MNHEY, CDR2 SVGEGT. The CDR3 runs 21 residues. The CDR3 DNA reads TGTGCCAGCAGTTACTCCACGTCACCTGGGACAGGGGGCGAATCTAACTATGGCTACACCTTC. Its translation: CASSYSTSPGTGGESNYGYTF.

The chain uses TRBV10-3 and TRBJ2-1, with D possibly being TRBD2 (6 bases). Trimming took 10 bases from V and 8 from J, leaving 12 bases between them. Germline CDR1 is ENHRY and CDR2 is SYGVKD. The CDR3 is 11 residues long. Here the CDR3 reads CASGSGDEQFF. The CDR3, as DNA: TGTGCCAGCGGTAGCGGCGATGAGCAGTTCTTC.

The genes are TRBV19 and TRBJ2-5; perhaps TRBD2 as D (6 bases). The CDR3 totals 15 residues. V gave up 0 bases and J gave up 5 bases, with 13 bases separating them. In germline, CDR1 is LNHDA, CDR2 SQIVND (reference sequence). The CDR3 DNA reads TGTGCCAGTAGTATAGATGGGACGGGAGCGGAGACCCAGTACTTC. Its protein product is CASSIDGTGAETQYF.

This chain links TRBV20-1 with TRBJ2-5; D perhaps matches TRBD2 (6 bases). The CDR3 length is 16 residues. Germline-derived CDR1 and CDR2 are DFQATT and SNEGSKA (reference sequence). V gave up 3 bases and J gave up 5 bases, with 22 bases separating them. Written as DNA, the CDR3 is TGCAGTGCTAGTACTTTCCGACTAGGGGATTCGGAGACCCAGTACTTC. This codes for CSASTFRLGDSETQYF.

The chain links TRBV4-1 to TRBJ2-7; 7 bases match TRBD1. The CDR3 sequence is 15 residues long. J lost 0 bases, V lost 5 bases, and 7 bases had no gene match. CDR1 and CDR2 (germline): MGHRA, YSYEKL. As DNA, the CDR3 is TGCGCCAGCAGCAGTGGGACAGCGAGCTCCTACGAGCAGTACTTC. Its protein product is CASSSGTASSYEQYF.